The 13 T cell receptor beta chains in this list originate from one sample, sequenced in a study of blood T cell repertoires in COVID-19. The table came from immunoSEQ multiplex PCR; TCRdb's copy has only in-frame clones and leaves some out. The sample gives 85,000 to 90,000 clones, around 80% of which show up once; 1.2% is in the top ten. Sequencing was carried out using peripheral blood. These TCRs come from a woman at least 80 years old with acute or convalescent COVID-19.

Regarding this clone: The junction shows a germline mismatch at one end, possibly a read error. The chain is built from TRBV7-9 and TRBJ2-1, with a tentative D call TRBD2 (7 bases). The CDR3 is 11 amino acids. From germline, CDR1 is SEHNR and CDR2 FQNEAQ (reference sequence). As DNA, the CDR3 is TGTGCCAGCGCAGTTGAGGGGGGGAGTCTCTTC. Encoded protein: CASAVEGGSLF. Full variable domain (outside the CDR3, taken from reference TRBV7-9 and TRBJ2-1): DTGVSQNPRHKITKRGQNVTFRCDPISEHNRLYWYRQTLGQGPEFLTYFQNEAQLEKSRLLSDRFSAERPKGSFSTLEIQRTEQGDSAMYLCASAVEGGSLFGPGTRLTVL.

The V gene is TRBV7-9, the J gene TRBJ1-5; D is ambiguous. The germline V gene has CDR1 SEHNR and CDR2 FQNEAQ (reference sequence). Trimming removed 6 bases from V and 3 bases from J, with 9 bases in between. The CDR3 is 13 amino acids. The CDR3 loop reads CASSGGNNQPQHF. The DNA for the CDR3 is TGTGCCAGCAGTGGCGGAAACAATCAGCCCCAGCATTTT.

The gene calls are TRBV5-4 and TRBJ2-7, with 10 bases fitting TRBD1. Unmatched junction bases numbered 5, after V lost 3 bases and J lost 5 bases. Germline lookup yields CDR1 SGHNT and CDR2 YYREEE (reference sequence). This CDR3 contains 14 residues. DNA of the CDR3: TGTGCCAGCAGCTCCAGACAGGGGGCGGACGAGCAGTACTTC. Translating gives CASSSRQGADEQYF.

V usage is TRBV9 and J usage is TRBJ1-2; tentatively, D is TRBD1 (5 bases). CDR1 and CDR2 from the germline V gene are SGDLS and YYNGEE. Trimming shortened V by 4 bases and J by 8 bases, and 15 bases separated the two germline ends. This CDR3 comprises 13 residues. CDR3 DNA: TGTGCCAGCAGCCCCCGACAGAGAGACGGCTACACCTTC. Its protein product is CASSPRQRDGYTF.

The chain joins TRBV6-5 to TRBJ1-1; D unclear. With 11 bases removed from V and 0 bases from J, the gap between germline ends came to 13 bases. The germline CDR1 and CDR2 sequences are MNHEY and SVGAGI. The CDR3 is 13 amino acids. CDR3 bases: TGTGCCTCACAGATCACCATGAACACTGAAGCTTTCTTT. Translating gives CASQITMNTEAFF.

This chain joins TRBV27 and TRBJ2-7; a possible D gene is TRBD2 (6 bases). Germline CDR1 and CDR2: MNHEY and SMNVEV (reference sequence). CDR3 size: 15 residues. V was pared by 8 bases and J by 3 bases, with 20 bases between. The CDR3 spells CASASTRTGGYEQYF. The CDR3 nucleotides are TGTGCCAGCGCGTCAACAAGGACCGGGGGCTACGAGCAGTACTTC.

The rearrangement links TRBV28 to TRBJ2-7, with D tentatively TRBD2 (6 bases). Germline V CDR1 and CDR2: MDHEN, SYDVKM. The V end lost 10 bases, the J end lost 0 bases, and 13 bases lay between the germline ends. The CDR3 runs to 13 residues. The CDR3 sequence is CAIIGRGSYEQYF. As DNA, the CDR3 is TGTGCCATAATCGGGCGGGGCTCCTACGAGCAGTACTTC.

This chain connects TRBV18 to TRBJ2-3, with D hard to call. The CDR3 spans 15 residues. V gave up 3 bases and J gave up 4 bases, with 14 bases separating them. From germline, CDR1 is KGHSH and CDR2 LQKENI. CDR3 protein: CASSPAPTVADTQYF. The CDR3 bases are TGTGCCAGCTCACCGGCCCCGACTGTAGCAGATACGCAGTATTTT.

The chain joins TRBV3-1 (or the pseudogene TRBV3-2) to TRBJ2-7; the D gene is possibly TRBD2 (5 bases). The CDR3 covers 16 residues. Trimming removed 7 bases at V and 2 bases at J, with 21 bases between. The germline gives CDR1 LGHDT, CDR2 YNNKEL (reference sequence). The CDR3 here is CASTPFGVTRAYEQYF. The CDR3 nucleotides read TGTGCCAGCACCCCTTTCGGAGTTACTAGGGCCTACGAGCAGTACTTC.

This rearrangement joins TRBV2 to TRBJ1-1; the match to TRBD1 covers 9 bases. CDR1 and CDR2 from the germline V gene are SNHLY and FYNNEI. J lost 6 bases, V lost 5 bases, and 7 bases had no gene match. This CDR3 is 14 amino acids long. The CDR3 here is CASSSGQGTPEAFF. The CDR3 DNA reads TGTGCCAGCAGTTCCGGACAGGGGACACCTGAAGCTTTCTTT.

V is TRBV5-1 and J is TRBJ2-6; unclear D gene. CDR1 is SGHRS and CDR2 is YFSETQ in the germline V gene. The V gene lost 3 bases and the J gene lost 0 bases, with 7 bases spanning the gap. The CDR3 loop spans 15 amino acids. The CDR3 loop reads CASSSQDSGANVLTF. In nucleotides, the CDR3 is TGCGCCAGCAGCTCTCAGGACTCTGGGGCCAACGTCCTGACTTTC.

The table lists this clone with a count of one. The chain has TRBV11-3 and TRBJ2-2; TRBD1 matches at 7 bases. CDR1 and CDR2 (germline): SGHNT, YENEEA. Unmatched junction bases numbered 6, after V lost 8 bases and J lost 0 bases. CDR3 length equals 15 residues. The CDR3 sequence is CASGRQGSNTGELFF. The CDR3 DNA follows: TGTGCCAGCGGCCGACAGGGATCGAACACCGGGGAGCTGTTTTTT. The entire variable domain, with the rest obtained from reference TRBV11-3 and TRBJ2-2, is as follows: EAGVVQSPRYKIIEKKQPVAFWCNPISGHNTLYWYLQNLGQGPELLIRYENEEAVDDSQLPKDRFSAERLKGVDSTLKIQPAELGDSAVYLCASGRQGSNTGELFFGEGSRLTVL.

The rearrangement uses TRBV2 and TRBJ2-6; D is possibly TRBD2 (6 bases). The ends were cut back, 7 bases at V and 2 bases at J, with 15 bases in the middle. The CDR3 is made up of 16 amino acids. Germline V gives CDR1 SNHLY, CDR2 FYNNEI. As DNA, the CDR3 is TGTGCCAGCAATCTACGGAGGGCCCCTGGGGCCAACGTCCTGACTTTC. This gives the protein CASNLRRAPGANVLTF. The entire variable domain, with the rest obtained from reference TRBV2 and TRBJ2-6, is as follows: EPEVTQTPSHQVTQMGQEVILRCVPISNHLYFYWYRQILGQKVEFLVSFYNNEISEKSEIFDDQFSVERPDGSNFTLKIRSTKLEDSAMYFCASNLRRAPGANVLTFGAGSRLTVL.